Following are 15 T cell receptor beta chains from one sample sequenced in a study of OX40 agonist ivuxolimab in advanced cancers. The table came from immunoSEQ multiplex PCR; TCRdb's copy has only in-frame clones and leaves some out. The sample yields 71,000 or so clones, roughly nine tenths seen once. Sequencing used CD4+ or CD8+ T cells sorted from blood, obtained in a trial of the OX40 agonist ivuxolimab. These receptors were taken from an adult with an advanced solid tumor such as melanoma, head and neck, liver or kidney cancer.

V is TRBV5-6 and J is TRBJ2-5, with D unclear. V lost 2 bases and J lost 5, with 19 bases in between. Per germline, CDR1 SGHDT and CDR2 YYEEEE. This CDR3 region has 16 residues. The CDR3 DNA reads as TGTGCCAGCAGCTTCGTCGGGTTCAGCCCAGAGGAGACCCAGTACTTC. Protein: CASSFVGFSPEETQYF.

The V gene is TRBV28, the J gene TRBJ2-5, with D uncertain. The CDR3 sequence is 14 residues long. Between the trimmed V and J ends, which lost 4 bases and 5 bases, there was a span of 14 bases. CDR1 MDHEN and CDR2 SYDVKM come from the germline V gene. This CDR3 is CASSSHGVQETQYF. Here the CDR3 DNA reads TGTGCCAGCAGTTCCCATGGTGTGCAGGAGACCCAGTACTTC.

The gene calls are TRBV7-2 and TRBJ2-5; D is ambiguous. Between the trimmed V and J ends, which lost 1 base and 4 bases, there was a span of 4 bases. CDR1 is SGHTA and CDR2 is FQGNSA in the germline V gene. The CDR3 extends over 12 amino acids. CDR3 DNA sequence: TGTGCCAGCAGCTTAGATAGAGAGACCCAGTACTTC. Translation: CASSLDRETQYF.

The V gene is TRBV9, the J gene TRBJ2-1, with 13 bases that match TRBD2. V shed 3 bases and J 10 bases; nucleotides not matched to a gene: 7. The germline gives CDR1 SGDLS, CDR2 YYNGEE. The CDR3 runs 15 residues. The CDR3 is CASSGTSGSGGEQFF. CDR3 DNA sequence: TGTGCCAGCAGCGGGACTAGCGGGAGTGGCGGCGAGCAGTTCTTC.

V and J are TRBV19 and TRBJ2-5, with a tentative D call TRBD1 (6 bases). Germline lookup yields CDR1 LNHDA and CDR2 SQIVND (reference sequence). The V end lost 5 bases, the J end lost 5 bases, and 27 bases lay between the germline ends. The CDR3 has 18 residues. CDR3 coding DNA: TGTGCCAGTAGTCCCACCCCTCCAGGGGCAGGGTACGGGGAGACCCAGTACTTC. Translated, it gives CASSPTPPGAGYGETQYF.

The chain carries TRBV27 and TRBJ2-7, with unresolved D. The CDR3 has 12 amino acids. V gave up 5 bases and J gave up 6 bases, with 11 bases separating them. Per germline, CDR1 MNHEY and CDR2 SMNVEV (reference sequence). The CDR3 coding sequence is TGTGCCAGCAGTGACTTGGATCGCGAGCAGTACTTC. As protein: CASSDLDREQYF.

Details on this clone: Germline is not matched at one junction end, which may reflect a read error. J is TRBJ2-7 and V is TRBV6-5; 7 bases line up with TRBD1. The germline gives CDR1 MNHEY, CDR2 SVGAGI. There are 16 residues in the CDR3. The CDR3 nucleotides read TGTGCCAGCAGTTACTCGACTGGTTCCGGGACAGCCTTTTTACGCTTC. Its protein product is CASSYSTGSGTAFLRF.

The chain combines TRBV7-9 with TRBJ2-3; 7 nucleotides agree with TRBD2. The CDR3 covers 14 residues. Germline V lookup: CDR1 SEHNR, CDR2 FQNEAQ (reference sequence). V was pared by 6 bases and J by 7 bases, with 10 bases of the junction left unmatched. CDR3 sequence (DNA): TGTGCCAGCAGTGCCGGCGGGAGCGCGAATACGCAGTATTTT. It translates to CASSAGGSANTQYF.

With regard to this clone: At one end the junction does not follow the germline gene, possibly because of a read error. CDR3 in amino acids: CASSLDSHEQYF. CDR3 coding DNA: TGTGCCAGCAGCCTGGACTCCCACGAGCAGTACTTC. The chain recombines TRBV28 with TRBJ2-7; possibly TRBD2 for D (5 bases). The length of the CDR3 is 12 residues. CDR1 and CDR2 (germline): MDHEN, SYDVKM.

The chain combines TRBV27 with TRBJ2-6; maybe TRBD2 (5 bases). This CDR3 spans 15 amino acids. In germline, CDR1 is MNHEY, CDR2 SMNVEV (reference sequence). The V end was cut by 5 bases, the J end by 3 bases, with 11 bases between. The CDR3 reads CASSRGLSGANVLTF. CDR3 DNA sequence: TGTGCCAGCAGTCGAGGGCTGAGTGGGGCCAACGTCCTGACTTTC.

The chain is built from TRBV28 and TRBJ2-7; 8 bases are shared with TRBD1. The CDR3 length is 12 residues. CDR1 and CDR2 from the germline V gene are MDHEN and SYDVKM. Trimming removed 8 bases from V and 7 bases from J; junction bases left unmatched: 7. The CDR3 sequence: CASGLRGLEQYF. The CDR3, as DNA: TGTGCCAGCGGCCTCAGGGGGCTTGAGCAGTACTTC.

This chain links TRBV7-9 with TRBJ2-6, with D unclear. Per the germline V gene, CDR1 is SEHNR and CDR2 is FQNEAQ (reference sequence). The CDR3 has 17 residues. Trimming removed 4 bases at V and 0 bases at J, with 13 bases between. CDR3 protein: CASSSGGSLSGANVLTF. For the CDR3, the DNA is TGTGCCAGCAGCTCGGGTGGGTCCCTCTCTGGGGCCAACGTCCTGACTTTC.

This clone appeared a few times. The J gene is TRBJ2-3, the V gene TRBV30; D perhaps matches TRBD2 (5 bases). CDR1 and CDR2 from the germline V gene are GTSNPN and SVGIG (reference sequence). There are 14 residues in the CDR3. V lost 3 bases to trimming and J lost 2 bases, with 12 bases between them. CDR3: CAWRRGELTDTQYF. As DNA, the CDR3 is TGTGCCTGGAGACGGGGAGAACTCACAGATACGCAGTATTTT.

The chain joins TRBV12-5 to TRBJ1-5; 7 nucleotides align to TRBD1. CDR1 and CDR2 from the germline V gene are LGHNT and FRNRAP. The CDR3 is 16 amino acids. Trimming took 6 bases from V and 1 from J; bases not matched to a gene: 9. CDR3 nucleotides: TGTGCTAGTGGCACGGGACAGCCTGGGAGCAATCAGCCCCAGCATTTT. Translating gives CASGTGQPGSNQPQHF.

The chain carries TRBV28 and TRBJ2-7, with 16 nucleotides matching TRBD2. V lost 5 bases and J lost 5; bases outside the gene matches: 3. The CDR3 extends over 15 amino acids. Germline lookup yields CDR1 MDHEN and CDR2 SYDVKM. CDR3 in DNA: TGTGCCAGCAGTCTGGGACTAGCGGGAGGGGACGAGCAGTACTTC. This translates into CASSLGLAGGDEQYF. The full variable domain, its missing parts supplied by reference TRBV28 and TRBJ2-7, is DVKVTQSSRYLVKRTGEKVFLECVQDMDHENMFWYRQDPGLGLRLIYFSYDVKMKEKGDIPEGYSVSREKKERFSLILESASTNQTSMYLCASSLGLAGGDEQYFGPGTRLTVT.